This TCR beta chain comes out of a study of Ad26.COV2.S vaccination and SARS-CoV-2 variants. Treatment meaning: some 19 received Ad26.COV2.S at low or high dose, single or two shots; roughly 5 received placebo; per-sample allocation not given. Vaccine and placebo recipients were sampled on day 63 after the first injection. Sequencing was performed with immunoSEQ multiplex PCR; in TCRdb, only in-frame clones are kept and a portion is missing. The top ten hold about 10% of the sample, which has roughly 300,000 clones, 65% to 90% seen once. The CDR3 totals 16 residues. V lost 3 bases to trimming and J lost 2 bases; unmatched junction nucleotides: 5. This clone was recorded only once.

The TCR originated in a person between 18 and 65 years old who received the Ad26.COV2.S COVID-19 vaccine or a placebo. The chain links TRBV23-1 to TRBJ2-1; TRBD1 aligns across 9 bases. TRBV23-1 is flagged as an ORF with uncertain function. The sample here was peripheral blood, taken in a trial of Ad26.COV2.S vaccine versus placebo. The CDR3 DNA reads TGCGCCAGCAGTCATCTCCGGGACAGGGCCTACAATGAGCAGTTCTTC. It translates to CASSHLRDRAYNEQFF.